A selection of T cell receptor beta chains follows, all from one sample in a study of beta chain features in type 1 diabetes. Repertoires were generated with immunoSEQ multiplex PCR, while TCRdb's copy carries only in-frame clones and drops some. The data hold about half a million clones, with about 30% observed a single time. The sequenced material came from naive CD4+ T cells from blood. The receptors come from a young man in good health. CDR3s include the opening cysteine and the closing phenylalanine or tryptophan. A D gene is named only where the DNA matches it firmly. Expanded clones are given a class, and other clones once, few, many or no size at all.

CASSLAGDRYGYTF | TGTGCCAGCAGCTTGGCAGGGGATCGGTATGGCTACACCTTC | TRBV5-4 | few | TRBJ1-2 | -
CASSLVGNNVLTF | TGTGCCAGCAGCTTAGTAGGGAATAACGTCCTGACTTTC | TRBV7-2 | - | TRBJ2-6 | -
CSGGDVYGYTF | TGCAGCGGTGGGGACGTATATGGCTACACCTTC | TRBV29-1 | few | TRBJ1-2 | -
CASSPQTGQETQYF | TGCGCCAGCAGCCCCCAGACGGGACAAGAGACCCAGTACTTC | TRBV5-1 | - | TRBJ2-5 | -
CASSETSGRDEQYF | TGTGCCAGCAGCGAGACTAGCGGGAGGGACGAGCAGTACTTC | TRBV7-9 | - | TRBJ2-7 | TRBD2
CASSYQRGHGDTQYF | TGTGCCAGCAGTTACCAGCGGGGGCATGGAGATACGCAGTATTTT | TRBV6-5 | - | TRBJ2-3 | TRBD2
CASSETGRFAGELFF | TGTGCCAGCAGTGAGACAGGGAGGTTCGCCGGGGAGCTGTTTTTT | TRBV25-1 | - | TRBJ2-2 | -
CASSSRGRDTQYF | TGTGCCAGCAGCTCCAGGGGGAGAGATACGCAGTATTTT | TRBV7-3 | - | TRBJ2-3 | TRBD1
CASSLELAGMNEQFF | TGTGCTAGCAGCTTAGAACTAGCGGGAATGAATGAGCAGTTCTTC | TRBV7-7 | - | TRBJ2-1 | TRBD2
CASSLETRTVAVRANVLTF | TGTGCCAGCAGCTTAGAAACCAGGACGGTAGCCGTTAGGGCCAACGTCCTGACTTTC | TRBV7-8 | - | TRBJ2-6 | -
CASSDGPGSPLHF | TGTGCCAGCAGTGACGGACCGGGGTCACCCCTCCACTTT | TRBV2 | - | TRBJ1-6 | -
CASTIANGPLHEQYF | TGTGCCAGCACTATCGCCAACGGCCCACTCCACGAGCAGTACTTC | TRBV6-5 | - | TRBJ2-7 | -
CSVEGGPISYNEQFF | TGCAGCGTTGAAGGCGGACCCATCTCCTACAATGAGCAGTTCTTC | TRBV29-1 | - | TRBJ2-1 | -
CASSVSPRVDEQYF | TGTGCCAGCAGCGTATCACCCCGCGTGGACGAGCAGTACTTC | TRBV9 | - | TRBJ2-7 | -
CAWSVGQHSGANVLTF | TGTGCCTGGAGTGTCGGACAGCACTCTGGGGCCAACGTCCTGACTTTC | TRBV30 | few | TRBJ2-6 | -
CASRPNGGANQPQHF | TGTGCCAGCAGGCCCAACGGGGGGGCCAATCAGCCCCAGCATTTT | TRBV7-2 | few | TRBJ1-5 | -
CASGGRTDTQYF | TGCGCCAGCGGGGGTCGCACAGATACGCAGTATTTT | TRBV23-1 | - | TRBJ2-3 | -
CAWTGVGEAFF | TGTGCCTGGACAGGGGTGGGTGAAGCTTTCTTT | TRBV30 | - | TRBJ1-1 | -
CASSPIKGSGANVLTF | TGTGCCAGCAGCCCAATTAAGGGCTCTGGGGCCAACGTCCTGACTTTC | TRBV9 | few | TRBJ2-6 | -
CASSLFSRAGNTIYF | TGTGCCAGCAGCTTATTCTCCCGGGCTGGAAACACCATATATTTT | TRBV7-9 | - | TRBJ1-3 | -
CAWSVLLGVNEQFF | TGTGCCTGGAGTGTTCTACTAGGAGTCAATGAGCAGTTCTTC | TRBV30 | - | TRBJ2-1 | -
CSVEVLMDTQYF | TGCAGCGTTGAAGTCCTCATGGATACGCAGTATTTT | TRBV29-1 | few | TRBJ2-3 | -
CASSASLAEQFF | TGTGCCAGCAGCGCATCCCTCGCGGAGCAGTTCTTC | TRBV9 | - | TRBJ2-1 | -
CAWIKRDRANTGELFF | TGTGCCTGGATTAAAAGGGACAGGGCAAACACCGGGGAGCTGTTTTTT | TRBV30 | few | TRBJ2-2 | TRBD1
CAWSGRVLTEAFF | TGTGCCTGGAGTGGCAGGGTGTTAACTGAAGCTTTCTTT | TRBV30 | - | TRBJ1-1 | -
CASSFGLAGGGEQYF | TGTGCCAGCAGCTTCGGACTAGCGGGAGGTGGGGAGCAGTACTTC | TRBV7-9 | - | TRBJ2-7 | TRBD2
CASSSDSFLQNIQYF | TGTGCCAGCAGCTCGGACAGTTTCTTACAAAACATTCAGTACTTC | TRBV7-2 | - | TRBJ2-4 | -
CAIKRGEQGAETQYF | TGTGCCATCAAACGGGGGGAGCAAGGGGCGGAGACCCAGTACTTC | TRBV10-3 | few | TRBJ2-5 | TRBD2
CASSLAGVSSEQYF | TGTGCCAGCAGCTTGGCGGGAGTCTCTTCCGAGCAGTACTTC | TRBV7-9 | few | TRBJ2-7 | TRBD2
CASSFGPLAKNIQYF | TGTGCCAGCAGCTTCGGTCCGCTAGCCAAAAACATTCAGTACTTC | TRBV5-6 | few | TRBJ2-4 | -
CASSLWLAEETQYF | TGTGCCAGCAGCTTGTGGCTAGCGGAAGAGACCCAGTACTTC | TRBV7-2 | few | TRBJ2-5 | TRBD2
CASSFPTFNEQFF | TGCGCCAGCTCCTTCCCGACCTTTAATGAGCAGTTCTTC | TRBV5-1 | - | TRBJ2-1 | -
CASSPGQGTDTQYF | TGCGCCAGCAGCCCTGGACAGGGCACAGATACGCAGTATTTT | TRBV5-1 | few | TRBJ2-3 | TRBD1
CASSLGLAGGEQYF | TGTGCCAGCAGCTTGGGGCTAGCGGGAGGCGAGCAGTACTTC | TRBV7-2 | - | TRBJ2-7 | TRBD2
CAISPGLATAEQYF | TGTGCCATCAGTCCCGGACTAGCGACGGCTGAGCAGTACTTC | TRBV10-3 | - | TRBJ2-7 | TRBD2
CASSVGLWTDTQYF | TGTGCCAGCAGCGTAGGTCTATGGACAGATACGCAGTATTTT | TRBV9 | few | TRBJ2-3 | -
CAISESRDRGQAFF | TGTGCCATCAGTGAGTCGAGAGACAGGGGCCAAGCTTTCTTT | TRBV10-3 | few | TRBJ1-1 | TRBD1
CASSQDGYNEQFF | TGTGCCAGCTCCCAGGACGGGTACAATGAGCAGTTCTTC | TRBV18 | few | TRBJ2-1 | -
CAWSVSRGSYEQYF | TGTGCCTGGAGTGTATCCAGGGGGTCCTACGAGCAGTACTTC | TRBV30 | - | TRBJ2-7 | TRBD1
CATAGDGYTDTQYF | TGTGCCACTGCCGGGGACGGCTACACAGATACGCAGTATTTT | TRBV28 | - | TRBJ2-3 | -
CAISPGTGIVYEQYF | TGTGCCATCAGTCCAGGGACAGGGATCGTCTACGAGCAGTACTTC | TRBV10-3 | - | TRBJ2-7 | TRBD1
CASDRGDSYEQYF | TGTGCGAGCGACAGAGGGGACTCCTACGAGCAGTACTTC | TRBV7-9 | few | TRBJ2-7 | -
CASSAPQGGGGTQYF | TGCGCCAGCAGCGCCCCACAGGGGGGCGGAGGGACCCAGTACTTC | TRBV5-1 | few | TRBJ2-5 | TRBD1
CASSLAMVSRDTQYF | TGTGCCAGCAGCTTGGCAATGGTCAGTCGGGATACGCAGTATTTT | TRBV5-6 | - | TRBJ2-3 | -
CASSSGRANNEQFF | TGTGCCAGCAGCTCCGGACGAGCCAACAATGAGCAGTTCTTC | TRBV7-2 | - | TRBJ2-1 | -